Below, 24 T cell receptor beta chains from the same sample are listed, as sequenced in a study of Ad26.COV2.S vaccination and SARS-CoV-2 variants. Profiled with immunoSEQ multiplex PCR; TCRdb holds only in-frame clones, not every one. The sample includes about 250,000 clones, roughly nine tenths seen only once; the top ten take roughly 3%. The treatment was: about 20 received Ad26.COV2.S at low or high dose, single or two shots; 5 received placebo; per-sample allocation not given. Sample collection was performed on day 63 after the first vaccine or placebo injection. The input for sequencing was peripheral blood, taken in a trial of Ad26.COV2.S vaccine versus placebo. Receptors were obtained from a person between 18 and 59 years old who received the Ad26.COV2.S COVID-19 vaccine or a placebo.

This chain links TRBV7-9 with TRBJ1-2; D uncertain. CDR3 length equals 12 residues. Germline CDR1 SEHNR, CDR2 FQNEAQ (reference sequence). V lost 6 bases and J lost 8, with 13 bases in between. CDR3 nucleotide sequence: TGTGCCAGCAGAGGGTCCTTCAGGGGCTACACCTTC. Translated, it gives CASRGSFRGYTF.

In this sample, this clone turned up once. J is TRBJ2-4 and V is TRBV6-5; 10 bases align to TRBD1. This CDR3 has 15 amino acids. J gave up 4 bases and V 4 bases, and 4 bases lay outside the gene matches. Germline CDR1 MNHEY, CDR2 SVGAGI. This CDR3 reads CASSSGQGGKNIQYF. CDR3 sequence (DNA): TGTGCCAGCAGTTCAGGACAGGGGGGAAAAAACATTCAGTACTTC.

The CDR3 sequence: CASSLAGGPEQYV. The CDR3 bases are TGTGCCAGCTCACTAGCGGGAGGGCCCGAGCAGTACGTC. The chain is built from TRBV18 and TRBJ2-7; 11 nucleotides align to TRBD2. The V gene's germline CDR1 is KGHSH and CDR2 LQKENI. The CDR3 covers 13 residues. With V trimmed by 4 bases and J by 6 bases, 2 bases remained unmatched.

The chain employs TRBV9 and TRBJ2-5; D is possibly TRBD2 (7 bases). The germline CDR1 and CDR2 sequences are SGDLS and YYNGEE. V lost 4 bases and J 2 bases, leaving 18 bases between the germline ends. CDR3 length equals 16 residues. CDR3 nucleotide sequence: TGTGCCAGCAGCCCAGGGGTCCTAGCGGAGCAAGAGACCCAGTACTTC. This gives the protein CASSPGVLAEQETQYF.

The chain joins TRBV7-9 to TRBJ1-2; 7 bases match TRBD1. CDR1 is SEHNR and CDR2 is FQNEAQ in the germline V gene (reference sequence). Trimming removed 4 bases from V and 3 bases from J; junction bases left unmatched: 8. The CDR3 has 15 residues. This chain's CDR3 is CASSSQGLGYYGYTF. The CDR3 DNA sequence: TGTGCCAGCAGCTCACAGGGGTTAGGGTACTATGGCTACACCTTC.

This CDR3 reads CASSLNRGSGELFF. CDR3 in DNA: TGTGCCAGCAGCTTGAATAGGGGGTCCGGGGAGCTGTTTTTT. The rearrangement links TRBV5-4 to TRBJ2-2; the D gene is possibly TRBD1 (6 bases). In germline, CDR1 is SGHNT, CDR2 YYREEE (reference sequence). The CDR3 length is 14 residues. V lost 1 base and J 6 bases, leaving 10 bases between the germline ends.

The chain links TRBV15 to TRBJ2-3, with 7 bases aligning to TRBD2. CDR3 length equals 17 residues. Germline V gene sequence: CDR1 LNHNV, CDR2 YYDKDF (reference sequence). V shed 0 bases and J 5 bases; nucleotides not matched to a gene: 11. The CDR3 coding sequence is TGTGCCACCAGCAGAGATAAAGTGGGGGGGAGTAAAGATACGCAGTATTTT. Protein: CATSRDKVGGSKDTQYF.

The genes are TRBV10-2 and TRBJ1-2, with TRBD1 as a possible D gene (6 bases). The CDR3 totals 13 residues. The V gene's germline CDR1 is WSHSY and CDR2 SAAADI. Trimming cost V 5 bases and J 8 bases, with 15 bases left between them. CDR3 nucleotide sequence: TGCGCCAGCAGTTCTCACAGGGAAGGCGGCTACACCTTC. Protein product: CASSSHREGGYTF.

The CDR3 reads CASSTGLAGRAETQYF. CDR3 DNA: TGTGCCAGCAGCACCGGACTAGCGGGGAGGGCAGAGACCCAGTACTTC. This chain joins TRBV9 and TRBJ2-5, with 12 bases that match TRBD2. This CDR3 has 16 residues. Germline V gene sequence: CDR1 SGDLS, CDR2 YYNGEE. The J segment lost 4 bases and the V segment lost 4 bases, leaving 8 bases of the junction unmatched.

The V gene is TRBV7-9, the J gene TRBJ2-7; a possible D gene is TRBD1 (6 bases). The germline V and J ends were trimmed by 6 bases and 6 bases, with 24 bases remaining between them. The germline CDR1 and CDR2 sequences are SEHNR and FQNEAQ (reference sequence). This CDR3 region has 16 residues. CDR3 sequence: CASRKIRDTVVGEQYF. Here the CDR3 DNA reads TGTGCCAGCAGGAAAATCCGGGACACGGTTGTGGGCGAGCAGTACTTC.

The rearrangement joins TRBV5-6 to TRBJ2-7; no reliable D call. This CDR3 has 15 amino acids. The V end was cut by 0 bases, the J end by 5 bases, with 15 bases between. Per germline, CDR1 SGHDT and CDR2 YYEEEE. This chain's CDR3 is CASSLGSTGNNEQYF. The CDR3 bases are TGTGCCAGCAGCTTGGGATCGACGGGCAATAACGAGCAGTACTTC.

The J gene is TRBJ2-3, the V gene TRBV10-3; D is unresolved. The germline CDR1 and CDR2 sequences are ENHRY and SYGVKD. V was trimmed by 11 bases and J by 0 bases, leaving 15 bases between them. CDR3 length: 14 residues. The CDR3 reads CASSGPFSTDTQYF. CDR3 coding DNA: TGTGCCTCTTCCGGCCCGTTTAGCACAGATACGCAGTATTTT.

The chain employs TRBV4-1 and TRBJ2-3; 9 nucleotides agree with TRBD2. V shed 4 bases, J shed 0 bases, and the junction held 5 bases outside the gene matches. From germline, CDR1 is MGHRA and CDR2 YSYEKL. The length of the CDR3 is 16 residues. The CDR3 nucleotides read TGCGCCAGCAGCCTTAGCGGGGGCCTTAGCACAGATACGCAGTATTTT. Its protein is CASSLSGGLSTDTQYF.

The chain joins TRBV9 to TRBJ1-2, with TRBD1 as a possible D gene (5 bases). The germline gives CDR1 SGDLS, CDR2 YYNGEE. The CDR3 sequence is 12 residues long. Trimming removed 0 bases from V and 8 bases from J, with 8 bases in between. CDR3 in DNA: TGTGCCAGCAGCGTAGCAGGGAAAGGCTACACCTTC. Its translation is CASSVAGKGYTF.

This clone was counted once. The chain carries TRBV5-1 and TRBJ2-1; D is ambiguous. Between the trimmed V and J ends, which lost 0 bases and 7 bases, there was a span of 14 bases. The CDR3 runs to 15 residues. CDR1 SGHRS and CDR2 YFSETQ come from the germline V gene. The CDR3 DNA is TGCGCCAGCAGCTTGGGAATACTGAGCTGGAATGAGCAGTTCTTC. It translates to CASSLGILSWNEQFF. Filled out from reference TRBV5-1 and TRBJ2-1, the complete variable domain reads KAGVTQTPRYLIKTRGQQVTLSCSPISGHRSVSWYQQTPGQGLQFLFEYFSETQRNKGNFPGRFSGRQFSNSRSEMNVSTLELGDSALYLCASSLGILSWNEQFFGPGTRLTVL.

The chain employs TRBV5-5 and TRBJ2-3; TRBD1 is a possible D gene (5 bases). Between the trimmed V and J ends, which lost 1 base and 5 bases, there was a span of 11 bases. CDR1 SGHKS and CDR2 YYEKEE come from the germline V gene (reference sequence). The CDR3 has 14 residues. CDR3 sequence (DNA): TGTGCCAGCAGCTTGCGGCAGGGATTAGATACGCAGTATTTT. Protein: CASSLRQGLDTQYF.

The chain uses TRBV30 and TRBJ2-7; TRBD1 or TRBD2 may be the D gene (5 bases each). The CDR3 loop spans 13 amino acids. V was shortened by 1 base and J by 1 base, with 8 bases between the two germline ends. Germline CDR1 is GTSNPN and CDR2 is SVGIG (reference sequence). In DNA, the CDR3 is TGTGCCTGGAGTGAGGGGACGTCCTACGAGCAGTACTTC. It codes for CAWSEGTSYEQYF.

V usage is TRBV7-2 and J usage is TRBJ1-6, with a possible D match to TRBD1 (5 bases). Trimming shortened V by 6 bases and J by 1 base, and 16 bases separated the two germline ends. Germline V gene lookup returns CDR1 SGHTA and CDR2 FQGNSA. The CDR3 is 17 amino acids. CDR3 in amino acids: CASSLYTQGSYNSPLHF. CDR3 nucleotides: TGTGCCAGCAGTTTATACACCCAGGGTTCCTATAATTCACCCCTCCACTTT.

Only a few counts were recorded for this clone. This chain links TRBV3-1 (or the pseudogene TRBV3-2) with TRBJ2-1; D tentatively reads TRBD1 or TRBD2 (5 bases each). There are 16 residues in the CDR3. Germline V gene sequence: CDR1 LGHDT, CDR2 YNNKEL (reference sequence). V was clipped by 2 bases and J by 8 bases, with 19 bases between them. The CDR3 here is CASSQNFMRGADEQFF. In nucleotides, the CDR3 is TGTGCCAGCAGCCAAAACTTTATGCGAGGGGCCGATGAGCAGTTCTTC.

The chain links TRBV7-6 to TRBJ2-3; 8 positions agree with TRBD1. Germline V CDR1 and CDR2: SGHVS, FNYEAQ. The V segment lost 8 bases and the J segment 4 bases; nucleotides outside the gene matches: 11. The CDR3 is made up of 15 amino acids. This CDR3 is CASGNRDRFPDTQYF. As DNA, the CDR3 is TGTGCCAGCGGAAACCGGGACAGGTTCCCAGATACGCAGTATTTT.

The V gene is TRBV7-2, the J gene TRBJ2-3; D might be TRBD2 (5 bases). With 6 bases removed from V and 5 bases from J, the gap between germline ends came to 21 bases. The CDR3 has 16 residues. Germline-derived CDR1 and CDR2 are SGHTA and FQGNSA. The CDR3 coding sequence is TGTGCCAGCAGTCTCACTAGAGCGATCTCCGGAGATACGCAGTATTTT. It specifies CASSLTRAISGDTQYF. Complete variable domain (other parts from reference TRBV7-2 and TRBJ2-3): GAGVSQSPSNKVTEKGKDVELRCDPISGHTALYWYRQSLGQGLEFLIYFQGNSAPDKSGLPSDRFSAERTGGSVSTLTIQRTQQEDSAVYLCASSLTRAISGDTQYFGPGTRLTVL.

The chain has TRBV7-2 and TRBJ1-5; D ambiguous. CDR3 length: 18 residues. The germline gives CDR1 SGHTA, CDR2 FQGNSA. V was shortened by 2 bases and J by 0 bases, with 17 bases between the two germline ends. CDR3 residues: CASSLLAPTEYSNQPQHF. The CDR3 DNA is TGTGCCAGCAGCTTACTAGCTCCGACTGAATATAGCAATCAGCCCCAGCATTTT.

The rearrangement joins TRBV6-6 to TRBJ2-7; possible D gene TRBD1, 6 bases. Trimming pared 7 bases from V and 3 bases from J, leaving 22 bases between. Germline V CDR1 and CDR2: MNHNY, SVGAGI (reference sequence). The CDR3 is made up of 16 amino acids. The CDR3 here is CASTRVGGQGDYEQYF. DNA of the CDR3: TGTGCCAGCACTCGAGTAGGGGGACAAGGAGACTACGAGCAGTACTTC.

As concerns this clone: At the DNA level, this CDR3 is encoded by other sequences in the same sample as well. The chain couples TRBV3-1 (or the pseudogene TRBV3-2) to TRBJ1-3, with D possibly TRBD1 on 5 matching bases. Germline V gene sequence: CDR1 LGHDT, CDR2 YNNKEL (reference sequence). The CDR3 covers 13 residues. V lost 6 bases to trimming and J lost 0 bases, with 6 bases between them. CDR3 nucleotides: TGTGCCAGCAGTCAGGGCTCTGGAAACACCATATATTTT. This translates into CASSQGSGNTIYF.